This TCR beta chain appears in the sequencing data of a study of blood T cells in healthy people across ages. A sample-barcoded 5' primer and a J-beta primer mix were used in a second PCR of roughly 6 to 12 cycles. TCRdb used MiXCR to reprocess the 5' RACE reads, holding one entry per CDR3 protein. In the table there are 800,000 to 950,000 distinct CDR3 sequences, 45% to 50% of which are singletons. Trimming shortened V by 0 bases and J by 0 bases, and 14 bases separated the two germline ends. The CDR3 contains 17 residues. Germline-derived CDR1 and CDR2 are SGHTA and FQGNSA. Study-level findings and limits: Diversity was estimated from one million T cells, and these estimates were considered underestimates.

As for this clonotype: Its antigen is as yet unknown.

The sequencing input was blood. The origin of this receptor is a man aged 25 to 40 in good health. This chain uses TRBV7-2 with TRBJ2-5, with D perhaps TRBD2 (6 bases). The CDR3 protein is CASSLAEASAYQETQYF. The DNA for the CDR3 is TGTGCCAGCAGCTTAGCGGAGGCTAGCGCGTACCAAGAGACCCAGTACTTC.